Reported below is one T cell receptor (beta chain). Its antigen is unidentified. The data are from a study of T cells expressing NK-cell markers. Turning to the study itself: Serological testing identified most of the eight sequenced donors as HCMV-seropositive and one as seronegative.

Notes on the study in general: About six donors carried dominant NKG2C+ clonotypes that made up 1.0-7.0% of their CD8+ T cells. These clonotypes, the leaders elsewhere, also led the CD3+CD56-NKG2C+ fraction in four donors.

No DNA is given; TCRdb re-called the 5' RACE reads and lists each CDR3 protein once. Here the sample table reports hundreds of thousands of distinct CDR3 sequences. In germline, CDR1 is LNHNV, CDR2 YYDKDF (reference sequence). The CDR3 loop spans 18 amino acids. Sequenced material: blood T cells: a sorted CD56 or NKG2C T cell subset, CD4+ or CD8+ T cells, or bulk PBMC T cells (not recorded which). The receptor was isolated from a man aged 18 to 35 in good health. The chain couples TRBV15 to TRBJ2-7; checking the TCRdb D call of TRBD2 is not possible without DNA. CDR3 sequence reads: CATSREIAGLAKNDEQYF.